The clone carrying this T cell receptor (beta chain) has a count of ten or more. What it binds is not known. TCRdb analysed the 5' RACE reads with MiXCR anew, one entry per CDR3 protein. The profile shows under 30,000 distinct CDR3 sequences, 4.5% of them singletons. This entry comes from a study of early T cells in non-severe SARS-CoV-2 infection. The CDR3 covers 14 residues. CDR1 and CDR2 (germline): SGDLS, YYNGEE. Trimming removed 2 bases from V and 4 bases from J; junction bases left unmatched: 5. Whole-study findings and limits: Missing private and CD4 specificities, VDJdb matching favored anti-spike CD8 responses.

V and J are TRBV9 and TRBJ1-1; 7 bases line up with TRBD1. The receptor was isolated from an adult who was a healthcare worker with PCR-confirmed SARS-CoV-2 infection or an uninfected control (not recorded which). The sequenced sample consisted of whole blood. CDR3 protein: CASSVRDRGTEAFF. CDR3 DNA sequence: TGTGCCAGCAGCGTCCGGGACAGAGGCACTGAAGCTTTCTTT.